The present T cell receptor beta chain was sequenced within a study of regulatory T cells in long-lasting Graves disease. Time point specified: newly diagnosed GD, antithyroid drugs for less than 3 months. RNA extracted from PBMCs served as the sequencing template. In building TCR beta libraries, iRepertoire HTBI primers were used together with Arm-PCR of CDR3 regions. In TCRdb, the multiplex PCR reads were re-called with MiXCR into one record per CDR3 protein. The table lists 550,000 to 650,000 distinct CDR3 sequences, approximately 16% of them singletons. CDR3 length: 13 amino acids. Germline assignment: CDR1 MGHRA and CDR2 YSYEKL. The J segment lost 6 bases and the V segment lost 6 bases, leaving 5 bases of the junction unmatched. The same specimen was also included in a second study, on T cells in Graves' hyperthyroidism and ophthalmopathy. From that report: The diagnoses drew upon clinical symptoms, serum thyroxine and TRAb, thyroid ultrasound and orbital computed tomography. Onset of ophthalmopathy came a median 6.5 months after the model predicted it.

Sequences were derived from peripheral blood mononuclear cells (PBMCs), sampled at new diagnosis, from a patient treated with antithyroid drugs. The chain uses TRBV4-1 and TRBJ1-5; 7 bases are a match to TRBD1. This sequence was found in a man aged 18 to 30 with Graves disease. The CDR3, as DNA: TGCGCCAGCAGTGCTACAGGGGCTCAGCCCCAGCATTTT. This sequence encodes CASSATGAQPQHF.